This TCR beta chain emerged from a study of blood T cell repertoires in COVID-19. Overall study: Acute and convalescent COVID-19 samples came from the United States, Italy and Spain.

This clone was detected once. Followed longitudinally, the Seattle patients had been enrolled during active infection. Only in-frame clones appear in the TCRdb table, and some are missing; sequencing was by immunoSEQ multiplex PCR. This table holds 410,000 or so clones, roughly 90% found once. V was pared by 0 bases and J by 7 bases, with 16 bases of the junction left unmatched. The CDR3 runs 17 residues. CDR1 and CDR2 (germline): SGHDT, YYEEEE. This sequence joins TRBV5-6 and TRBJ2-7; 7 bases agree with TRBD2. The receptor's source is a woman aged 40 to 55 with COVID-19, enrolled during active disease. The sequenced sample was peripheral blood. CDR3 sequence (DNA): TGTGCCAGCAGCTTGGGGGGAGGGTTACGTAACTTCGAAGAGCAGTACTTC. Its protein product is CASSLGGGLRNFEEQYF.